The clone carrying this T cell receptor beta chain appeared many times. Antigen unknown. These data come from a study of identical twins. Notes on the study in general: For out-of-frame beta sequences, excess twin sharing was weaker.

This CDR3 region has 16 residues. Looked up from germline, CDR1 is SGHVS and CDR2 is FNYEAQ. V gave up 5 bases and J gave up 3 bases; unmatched junction bases: 8. The cDNA had a unique molecular identifier and a template-switch universal primer site. TCRdb reprocessed the 5' RACE reads via MiXCR and lists one record per CDR3 protein. The table includes around 250,000 distinct CDR3 sequences, roughly 7% detected once. These records were also assigned to another study, of yellow fever vaccine responses in identical twins. This second study notes: Twins' vaccine T cell response reportedly gave the appearance of partial convergence and partial personalization.

Sequenced material: memory (CD45RO+) T cells sorted from blood. The TCR was taken from a woman between 18 and 29 years old in good health. This rearrangement joins TRBV7-6 to TRBJ2-7, with 12 bases lining up with TRBD2. CDR3 sequence reads: CASSLYRLAGDYEQYV. Written as DNA, the CDR3 is TGTGCCAGCAGCCTATATCGACTAGCGGGGGACTACGAGCAGTACGTC.